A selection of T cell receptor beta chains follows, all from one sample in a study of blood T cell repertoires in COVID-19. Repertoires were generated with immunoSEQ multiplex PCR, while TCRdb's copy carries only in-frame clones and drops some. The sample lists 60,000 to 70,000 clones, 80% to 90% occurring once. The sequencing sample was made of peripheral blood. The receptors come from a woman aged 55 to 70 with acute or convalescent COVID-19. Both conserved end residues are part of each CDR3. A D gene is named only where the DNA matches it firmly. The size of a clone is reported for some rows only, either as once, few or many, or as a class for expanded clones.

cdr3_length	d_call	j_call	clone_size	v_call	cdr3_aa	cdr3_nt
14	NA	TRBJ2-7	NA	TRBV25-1	CASSDYGSINEQYF	TGTGCCAGCAGTGATTACGGGAGTATCAACGAGCAGTACTTC
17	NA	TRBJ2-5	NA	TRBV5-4	CASSMTTRARIQETQYF	TGTGCCAGCAGCATGACGACTAGAGCGCGTATTCAAGAGACCCAGTACTTC
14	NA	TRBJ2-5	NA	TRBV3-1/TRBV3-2	CASSYHSGQETQYF	TGTGCCAGCAGCTACCATAGCGGACAAGAGACCCAGTACTTC
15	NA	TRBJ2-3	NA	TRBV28	CASSLGQESTDTQYF	TGTGCCAGCAGTTTAGGGCAGGAAAGCACAGATACGCAGTATTTT
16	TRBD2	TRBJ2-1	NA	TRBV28	CASSLFYSGGHNEQFF	TGTGCCAGCAGTTTATTCTATAGCGGGGGGCACAATGAGCAGTTCTTC
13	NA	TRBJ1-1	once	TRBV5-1	CASSWGGQSEAFF	TGCGCCAGCAGCTGGGGGGGACAATCTGAAGCTTTCTTT
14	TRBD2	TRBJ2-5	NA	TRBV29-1	CSVILAGGLNGQYF	TGCAGCGTGATCCTAGCGGGAGGGCTTAACGGCCAGTACTTC
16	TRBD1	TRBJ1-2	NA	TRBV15	CATSRDGQGAFSGYTF	TGTGCCACCAGCAGAGATGGACAGGGGGCATTCTCTGGCTACACCTTC
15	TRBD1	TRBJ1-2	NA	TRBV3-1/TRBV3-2	CASSQRYNRGQGYTF	TGTGCCAGCAGCCAACGTTATAACAGGGGGCAGGGCTACACCTTC
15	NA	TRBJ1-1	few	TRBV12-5	CASGLPSGLGTEAFF	TGTGCTAGTGGTTTGCCCTCAGGGTTGGGCACTGAAGCTTTCTTT
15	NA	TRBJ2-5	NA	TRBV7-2	CASSFAAGASETQYF	TGTGCCAGCAGCTTCGCGGCGGGGGCTTCGGAGACCCAGTACTTC
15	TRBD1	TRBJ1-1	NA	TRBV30	CAWRLTQGAGTEAFF	TGTGCCTGGAGGCTGACCCAGGGGGCAGGGACTGAAGCTTTCTTT
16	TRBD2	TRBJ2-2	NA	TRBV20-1	CSASGLAGGNTGELFF	TGCAGTGCTAGTGGACTAGCGGGGGGAAACACCGGGGAGCTGTTTTTT
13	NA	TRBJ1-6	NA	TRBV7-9	CASSLAENSPLHF	TGTGCCAGCAGCTTAGCAGAGAATTCACCCCTCCACTTT
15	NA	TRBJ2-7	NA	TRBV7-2	CASSLAAGATYEQYF	TGTGCCAGCAGCTTAGCGGCGGGGGCGACCTACGAGCAGTACTTC
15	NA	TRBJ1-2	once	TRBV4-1	CASSQDGEGGGGYTF	TGCGCCAGCAGCCAAGATGGGGAGGGAGGGGGTGGCTACACCTTC
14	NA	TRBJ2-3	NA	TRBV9	CASSSTRGIDTQYF	TGTGCCAGCAGCTCCACCAGAGGTATAGATACGCAGTATTTT
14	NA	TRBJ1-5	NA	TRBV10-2	CASSERYGNQPQHF	TGCGCCAGCAGTGAACGGTATGGCAATCAGCCCCAGCATTTT
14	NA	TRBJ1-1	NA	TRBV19	CARETSDPSTEAFF	TGTGCCAGGGAGACCAGTGATCCGAGCACTGAAGCTTTCTTT
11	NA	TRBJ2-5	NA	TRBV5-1	CASSPQETQYF	TGCGCCAGCAGCCCACAAGAGACCCAGTACTTC
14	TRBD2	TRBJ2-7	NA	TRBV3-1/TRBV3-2	CASSELAGGLEQYF	TGTGCCAGCAGCGAACTAGCGGGGGGGCTCGAGCAGTACTTC
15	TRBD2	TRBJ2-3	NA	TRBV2	CASKYLAGTTDTQYF	TGTGCCAGCAAGTATCTAGCGGGGACCACAGATACGCAGTATTTT
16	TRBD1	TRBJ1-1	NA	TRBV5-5	CASSLQTGLMNTEAFF	TGTGCCAGCAGCTTACAGACAGGGCTCATGAACACTGAAGCTTTCTTT
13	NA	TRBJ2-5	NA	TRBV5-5	CASSPIHGETQYF	TGTGCCAGCAGCCCGATACACGGGGAGACCCAGTACTTC
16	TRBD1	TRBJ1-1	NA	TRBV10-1	CASSDDRVIMNTEAFF	TGCGCCAGCAGTGATGACAGGGTCATCATGAACACTGAAGCTTTCTTT
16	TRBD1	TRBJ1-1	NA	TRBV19	CASISGTGGFSTEAFF	TGTGCCAGCATTTCTGGGACAGGGGGATTTTCCACTGAAGCTTTCTTT
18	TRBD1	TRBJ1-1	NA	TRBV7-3	CASYPQGGRGRENTEAFF	TGTGCCAGCTATCCACAGGGTGGCAGGGGGCGTGAGAACACTGAAGCTTTCTTT
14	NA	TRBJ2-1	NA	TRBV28	CASSPLLQGSGQFF	TGTGCCAGCAGTCCCCTCCTGCAGGGGTCCGGGCAGTTCTTC
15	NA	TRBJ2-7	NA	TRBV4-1	CASSQDWDTSYEQYF	TGCGCCAGCAGCCAAGACTGGGACACATCCTACGAGCAGTACTTC
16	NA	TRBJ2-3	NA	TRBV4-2	CASSQEGTHFTDTQYF	TGTGCCAGCAGCCAAGAGGGGACTCATTTCACAGATACGCAGTATTTT
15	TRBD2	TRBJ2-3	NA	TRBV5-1	CASSSGAGSTDTQYF	TGCGCCAGCAGCTCGGGAGCGGGGAGCACAGATACGCAGTATTTT
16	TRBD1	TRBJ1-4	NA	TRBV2	CASSELQGDLYEELFF	TGTGCCAGCAGTGAACTACAGGGGGACCTGTATGAAGAACTGTTTTTT
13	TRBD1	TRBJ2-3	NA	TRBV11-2	CASSFILGQVVYF	TGTGCCAGCAGCTTTATCCTGGGACAGGTCGTTTATTTT
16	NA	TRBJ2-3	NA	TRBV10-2	CASTPWGGGGSDTQYF	TGCGCCAGCACCCCTTGGGGTGGGGGGGGCTCAGATACGCAGTATTTT
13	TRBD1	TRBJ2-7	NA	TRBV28	CASTTGGRYEQYF	TGTGCCAGCACCACAGGGGGGAGGTACGAGCAGTACTTC
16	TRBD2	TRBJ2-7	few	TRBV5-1	CASSLGFTSVTYEQYF	TGCGCCAGCAGCTTGGGGTTTACTAGCGTCACCTACGAGCAGTACTTC
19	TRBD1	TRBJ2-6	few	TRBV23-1	CASTRRQGASPSGANVLTF	TGCGCCAGCACTAGACGACAGGGGGCTTCCCCCTCTGGGGCCAACGTCCTGACTTTC
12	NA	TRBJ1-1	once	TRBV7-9	CASSLTGREAFF	TGTGCCAGCAGCTTAACTGGTCGTGAAGCTTTCTTT
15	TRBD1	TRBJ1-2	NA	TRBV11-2	CASSLVQGGAGGYTF	TGTGCCAGCAGCTTAGTACAGGGGGGAGCCGGTGGCTACACCTTC
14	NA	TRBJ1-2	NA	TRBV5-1	CASSLAEGMNGYTF	TGCGCCAGCAGCTTGGCGGAGGGTATGAATGGCTACACCTTC
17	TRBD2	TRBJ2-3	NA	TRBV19	CASSIRTSGLSTDTQYF	TGTGCCAGTAGTATCCGGACTAGCGGCCTAAGCACAGATACGCAGTATTTT
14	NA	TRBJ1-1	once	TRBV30	CAWRAGALNTEAFF	TGTGCCTGGAGGGCAGGGGCCCTGAACACTGAAGCTTTCTTT
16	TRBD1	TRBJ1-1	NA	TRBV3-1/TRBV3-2	CASSRDQGGGFTEAFF	TGTGCCAGCAGCCGCGATCAGGGGGGTGGATTCACTGAAGCTTTCTTT
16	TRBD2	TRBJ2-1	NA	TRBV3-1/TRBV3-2	CASSQALASGGSEQFF	TGTGCCAGCAGCCAAGCTCTGGCTAGCGGGGGGAGTGAGCAGTTCTTC
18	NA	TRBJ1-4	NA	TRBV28	CASSLDRRRLLTNEKLFF	TGTGCCAGCAGCCTTGACAGACGCCGTCTATTAACTAATGAAAAACTGTTTTTT
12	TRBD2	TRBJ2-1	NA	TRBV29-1	CSVAGDVREQFF	TGCAGCGTAGCGGGGGACGTCCGGGAGCAGTTCTTC
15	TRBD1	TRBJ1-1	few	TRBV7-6	CASTNSPGQWNEAFF	TGTGCCAGCACCAATTCGCCGGGACAGTGGAATGAAGCTTTCTTT
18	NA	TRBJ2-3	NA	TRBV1	CTSSQETSGLAGSDTQYF	TGCACCAGCAGCCAAGAGACGTCCGGACTAGCGGGGTCAGATACGCAGTATTTT
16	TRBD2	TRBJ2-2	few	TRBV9	CASSVDRTSITGELFF	TGTGCCAGCAGCGTAGACAGGACTAGCATAACCGGGGAGCTGTTTTTT
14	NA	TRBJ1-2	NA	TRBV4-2	CASSQDRGPRGYTF	TGTGCCAGCAGCCAAGACAGGGGACCCCGAGGCTACACCTTC
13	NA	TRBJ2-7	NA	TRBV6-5	CASRAGNSDEQYF	TGTGCCAGCAGGGCGGGCAATTCCGACGAGCAGTACTTC
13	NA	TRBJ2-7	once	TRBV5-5	CASSPDTLREQYF	TGTGCCAGCAGTCCGGACACTCTAAGGGAGCAGTACTTC
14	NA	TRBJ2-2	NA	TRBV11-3	CASSLSSITGELFF	TGTGCCAGCAGCTTATCTAGTATCACCGGGGAGCTGTTTTTT
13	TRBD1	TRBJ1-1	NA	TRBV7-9	CASSRQGGTEAFF	TGTGCCAGCAGCAGACAGGGGGGTACTGAAGCTTTCTTT